This TCR beta chain was profiled in a study of T cell responses to AZD1222 COVID-19 vaccine. About the study: Analyses pooled second doses at about 4 or about 12 weeks.

Data came from immunoSEQ multiplex PCR; TCRdb stores just in-frame clones and leaves some out. The sample holds approximately 120,000 clones, 89% seen once. The CDR3 extends over 15 amino acids. Germline assignment: CDR1 MNHNY and CDR2 SVGAGI (reference sequence). With 8 bases removed from V and 1 base from J, the gap between germline ends came to 18 bases. Study-level points and caveats: CD4 TCRs linked to vaccination spanned spike, dominating at 160-218 and 743-854. Receipt of two AZD1222 doses was followed by a rise in Spike-specific TCR breadth and depth.

As to this clone: Its antigen remains unknown.

The rearrangement joins TRBV6-6 to TRBJ2-7; tentatively, D is TRBD1 or TRBD2 (5 bases each). The sequence derives from an adult in good health. The sample in question was peripheral blood, obtained on day 0 of AZD1222 vaccination. In DNA form, the CDR3 reads TGTGCCAGCGCCTCCGGGGCCTCAAAATCCTACGAGCAGTACTTC. This translates into CASASGASKSYEQYF.